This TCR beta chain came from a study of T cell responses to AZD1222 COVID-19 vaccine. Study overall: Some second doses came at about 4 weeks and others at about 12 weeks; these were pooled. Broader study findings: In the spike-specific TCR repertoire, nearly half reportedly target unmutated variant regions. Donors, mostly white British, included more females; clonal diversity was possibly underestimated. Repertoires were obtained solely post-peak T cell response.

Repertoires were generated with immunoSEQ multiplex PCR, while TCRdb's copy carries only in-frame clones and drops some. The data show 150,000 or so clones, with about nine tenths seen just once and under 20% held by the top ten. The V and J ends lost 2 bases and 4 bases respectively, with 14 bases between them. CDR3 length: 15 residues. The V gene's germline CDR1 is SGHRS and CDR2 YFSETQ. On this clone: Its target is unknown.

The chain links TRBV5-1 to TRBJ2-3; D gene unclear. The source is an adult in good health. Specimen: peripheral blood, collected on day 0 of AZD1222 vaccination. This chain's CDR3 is CASSFVGKAPDTQYF. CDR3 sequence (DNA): TGCGCCAGCAGCTTTGTAGGGAAAGCTCCAGATACGCAGTATTTT.